The sequence of this TCR beta chain was determined in a study of blood T cell repertoires in COVID-19. On the study more broadly: From the United States, Italy and Spain came samples of acute and convalescent COVID-19.

In the original workflow: Amplification from reference gene primers served as the basis for estimated nucleated cell counts. TCRdb keeps only in-frame clones here, not all; method: immunoSEQ multiplex PCR. V and J calls and clone size come straight from that table; D and trimming were deduced from the DNA. The repertoire consists of under 200,000 clones, with 70% to 90% occurring once and the leading ten covering approximately 1.2%. The CDR3 has 14 residues. Trimming pared 4 bases from V and 1 base from J, leaving 11 bases between. From germline, CDR1 is SGHKS and CDR2 YYEKEE (reference sequence). The sample comprised peripheral blood. This rearrangement joins TRBV5-5 to TRBJ1-2; D not certain. This TCR was sampled from a man between 60 and 75 years old who had recovered from COVID-19. DNA for the CDR3: TGTGCCAGCAGCGTGGAAGGACTTAACTATGGCTACACCTTC. Its translation: CASSVEGLNYGYTF. The full variable domain, with the rest looked up from reference TRBV5-5 and TRBJ1-2, is DAGVTQSPTHLIKTRGQQVTLRCSPISGHKSVSWYQQVLGQGPQFIFQYYEKEERGRGNFPDRFSARQFPNYSSELNVNALLLGDSALYLCASSVEGLNYGYTFGSGTRLTVV.